The 26 T cell receptor beta chains below all came from one sample that was sequenced in a study of cytomegalovirus exposure and HLA in healthy donors. PCR was performed using 60 Vbeta and 13 Jbeta primers. Assay used: immunoSEQ multiplex PCR; TCRdb lists only in-frame clones, some missing. The sample shows approximately 190,000 clones, approximately 78% of them seen only once. Sequenced material: PBMCs. The receptor source for this set is a woman between 45 and 65 years old in good health and CMV-seropositive.

The V gene is TRBV28, the J gene TRBJ2-7; 10 bases are shared with TRBD2. V lost 7 bases, J lost 5 bases, and 8 bases stayed unmatched. Germline CDR1 and CDR2: MDHEN and SYDVKM. This CDR3 comprises 14 residues. The CDR3 coding sequence is TGTGCCAGCACAGAGCGGGGGGGCCCCCACGAGCAGTACTTC. Protein: CASTERGGPHEQYF. Using reference TRBV28 and TRBJ2-7 for the parts outside the CDR3, the full variable domain is DVKVTQSSRYLVKRTGEKVFLECVQDMDHENMFWYRQDPGLGLRLIYFSYDVKMKEKGDIPEGYSVSREKKERFSLILESASTNQTSMYLCASTERGGPHEQYFGPGTRLTVT.

This clone was detected only once. The chain is built from TRBV7-2 and TRBJ2-1; 7 bases agree with TRBD1. Germline V gives CDR1 SGHTA, CDR2 FQGNSA. Losses at the gene ends were 8 bases for V and 9 bases for J; bases not matched to a gene: 13. The CDR3 contains 14 residues. The CDR3 protein is CASEKDRPLREQFF. DNA for the CDR3: TGTGCCAGCGAAAAGGACAGGCCCCTTCGTGAGCAGTTCTTC.

Only a few counts were recorded for this clone. The rearrangement joins TRBV11-2 to TRBJ1-1; 7 nucleotides match TRBD1. V lost 5 bases to trimming and J lost 5 bases; unmatched junction nucleotides: 11. CDR3 length: 15 amino acids. Germline loops: CDR1 SGHAT, CDR2 FQNNGV. The CDR3 is CASSPIRGQRTEAFF. CDR3 DNA sequence: TGTGCCAGCAGCCCGATTAGGGGGCAAAGGACTGAAGCTTTCTTT.

In its sample, this clone was seen a few times. This chain uses TRBV19 with TRBJ1-5, with 8 bases that match TRBD1. Germline assignment: CDR1 LNHDA and CDR2 SQIVND (reference sequence). The CDR3 contains 15 residues. The V and J ends lost 8 bases and 6 bases, in that order; junction bases with no gene match: 12. The CDR3 coding sequence is TGTGCCAGTCTTAAGGCAGGGGGCCCAGTTCAGCCCCAGCATTTT. It encodes CASLKAGGPVQPQHF.

This clone appeared a few times. V usage is TRBV10-3 and J usage is TRBJ2-3; 7 positions agree with TRBD1. The CDR3 totals 12 residues. V lost 11 bases to trimming and J lost 4 bases; unmatched junction nucleotides: 6. Germline CDR1 reads ENHRY; CDR2 reads SYGVKD. The CDR3 is CAAQGSPDTQYF. Here the CDR3 DNA reads TGTGCCGCACAGGGGAGCCCAGATACGCAGTATTTT.

The chain couples TRBV9 to TRBJ2-1; TRBD2 aligns across 13 bases. The trim removed 0 bases at V and 6 bases at J, leaving 3 bases unmatched. Germline assignment: CDR1 SGDLS and CDR2 YYNGEE. The CDR3 has 16 amino acids. This CDR3 is CASSVGLAGGRNEQFF. CDR3 nucleotides: TGTGCCAGCAGCGTAGGACTAGCGGGAGGCCGCAATGAGCAGTTCTTC.

The chain combines TRBV11-3 with TRBJ1-1; D uncertain. V lost 5 bases, J lost 1 base, and 8 bases lay in between. Germline V lookup: CDR1 SGHNT, CDR2 YENEEA. The CDR3 sequence is 13 residues long. The CDR3 DNA follows: TGTGCCAGCAGCCTTGGCGGGAACACTGAAGCTTTCTTT. Protein product: CASSLGGNTEAFF. Together with reference TRBV11-3 and TRBJ1-1, the CDR3 gives the full variable domain: EAGVVQSPRYKIIEKKQPVAFWCNPISGHNTLYWYLQNLGQGPELLIRYENEEAVDDSQLPKDRFSAERLKGVDSTLKIQPAELGDSAVYLCASSLGGNTEAFFGQGTRLTVV.

The rearrangement links TRBV7-2 to TRBJ2-7, with D perhaps TRBD2 (6 bases). V was clipped by 0 bases and J by 1 base, with 10 bases between them. CDR3 length: 15 residues. Germline loops: CDR1 SGHTA, CDR2 FQGNSA. This CDR3 reads CASSLASGQSYEQYF. CDR3 DNA sequence: TGTGCCAGCAGCTTAGCCAGCGGGCAATCCTACGAGCAGTACTTC. Supplemented by reference TRBV7-2 and TRBJ2-7, the full variable domain reads GAGVSQSPSNKVTEKGKDVELRCDPISGHTALYWYRQSLGQGLEFLIYFQGNSAPDKSGLPSDRFSAERTGGSVSTLTIQRTQQEDSAVYLCASSLASGQSYEQYFGPGTRLTVT.

The CDR3 DNA follows: TGTGCCAGCAGCTTGGGAGCGGGTCAAGAGACCCAGTACTTC. It specifies CASSLGAGQETQYF. This rearrangement joins TRBV5-4 to TRBJ2-5, with D possibly matching TRBD2 (6 bases). Trimming shortened V by 0 bases and J by 2 bases, and 8 bases separated the two germline ends. The CDR3 runs to 14 residues. The germline V gene encodes CDR1 SGHNT and CDR2 YYREEE (reference sequence).

The genes are TRBV6-1 and TRBJ1-5, with D unclear. Trimming stripped 5 bases from V and 7 bases from J, with 9 bases between. CDR1 is MNHNS, CDR2 SASEGT, per germline. CDR3 size: 12 residues. The CDR3 nucleotides are TGTGCCAGCAGTCAGAAACAGCAGCCCCAGCATTTT. It translates to CASSQKQQPQHF.

The J gene is TRBJ2-3, the V gene TRBV15; TRBD2 might be the D (5 bases). Deletions cut 8 bases from V and 4 bases from J, with 13 bases between. The germline V gene encodes CDR1 LNHNV and CDR2 YYDKDF (reference sequence). This CDR3 has 13 residues. CDR3 DNA: TGTGCCACCCAGGACGGGATGGCAGATACGCAGTATTTT. Protein product: CATQDGMADTQYF.

About this clone: A read error may produce the germline difference seen at one junction end. This sequence joins TRBV7-9 and TRBJ2-2, with 7 bases that match TRBD1. Germline loops: CDR1 SEHNR, CDR2 FQNEAQ (reference sequence). The CDR3 loop spans 16 amino acids. The CDR3 is CSSSLARGRNTGELFF. The CDR3 DNA sequence: TGTTCCAGCAGCTTAGCAAGGGGGCGAAACACCGGGGAGCTGTTTTTT.

The chain carries TRBV10-1 and TRBJ1-2; 8 positions agree with TRBD1. The germline V gene encodes CDR1 WNHNN and CDR2 SYGVQD (reference sequence). Germline trimming cut 3 bases from V and 7 bases from J; bases unmatched to any gene: 4. The CDR3 length is 13 residues. The CDR3 sequence is CASSDQGAGGYTF. CDR3 sequence (DNA): TGCGCCAGCAGTGATCAGGGGGCAGGTGGCTACACCTTC.

This clone occurred a few times. The chain has TRBV5-4 and TRBJ1-1; 9 positions agree with TRBD1. V shed 3 bases and J 4 bases; nucleotides not matched to a gene: 7. The CDR3 spans 15 residues. Germline V lookup: CDR1 SGHNT, CDR2 YYREEE (reference sequence). For the CDR3, the DNA is TGTGCCAGCAGCTGGCCGGGACAGGGAGGCACTGAAGCTTTCTTT. Amino acids: CASSWPGQGGTEAFF.

The chain combines TRBV4-1 with TRBJ1-3, with 9 bases lining up with TRBD1. The CDR3 spans 17 residues. With 2 bases clipped from V and 5 bases from J, the junction kept 10 bases outside the gene matches. Germline loops: CDR1 MGHRA, CDR2 YSYEKL. The CDR3 nucleotides are TGCGCCAGCAGCCAACCAACAGGGGGCGCGTTGAGAAACACCATATATTTT. Translating it yields CASSQPTGGALRNTIYF.

This clone showed up just a few times. The J gene is TRBJ1-2, the V gene TRBV5-5; perhaps TRBD1 as D (6 bases). The CDR3 is made up of 14 amino acids. V was clipped by 2 bases and J by 3 bases, with 11 bases between them. Germline lookup yields CDR1 SGHKS and CDR2 YYEKEE (reference sequence). This CDR3 is CASSFGGPYYGYTF. The CDR3 region has the DNA TGTGCCAGCAGCTTTGGGGGCCCCTACTATGGCTACACCTTC.

V usage is TRBV6-5 and J usage is TRBJ2-2; D is unresolved. Trimming pared 2 bases from V and 2 bases from J, leaving 9 bases between. This CDR3 is built from 15 residues. The germline V gene has CDR1 MNHEY and CDR2 SVGAGI. CDR3 sequence: CASSYGPDNTGELFF. Here the CDR3 DNA reads TGTGCCAGCAGTTACGGTCCAGATAACACCGGGGAGCTGTTTTTT.

The sample holds one count of this clone. This chain uses TRBV6-5 with TRBJ1-5; 8 bases map to TRBD1. V was clipped by 2 bases and J by 6 bases; unmatched bases: 3. The CDR3 runs to 14 residues. CDR1 and CDR2 (germline): MNHEY, SVGAGI. CDR3 DNA sequence: TGTGCCAGCAGTTACGGGACAGGAACTCAGCCCCAGCATTTT. It translates to CASSYGTGTQPQHF.

This chain links TRBV5-1 with TRBJ2-5, with 10 bases identical to TRBD1. This CDR3 has 15 residues. Germline V gene data show CDR1 as SGHRS and CDR2 as YFSETQ. Losses at the gene ends were 4 bases for V and 4 bases for J; bases not matched to a gene: 7. Here the CDR3 reads CASSGGQGPIETQYF. The DNA for the CDR3 is TGCGCCAGCAGCGGGGGACAGGGGCCCATAGAGACCCAGTACTTC. Drawing the rest from reference TRBV5-1 and TRBJ2-5, the complete variable domain is KAGVTQTPRYLIKTRGQQVTLSCSPISGHRSVSWYQQTPGQGLQFLFEYFSETQRNKGNFPGRFSGRQFSNSRSEMNVSTLELGDSALYLCASSGGQGPIETQYFGPGTRLLVL.

Points on this clone: Given the absence of the conserved phenylalanine or tryptophan at the CDR3 end, a read error is likely. The DNA is left out, because the CDR3 cannot be placed on it with certainty; the CDR3 is given as TCRdb lists it. This sequence joins TRBV5-6 and TRBJ1-1; TRBD1 reflects the table's D call only, with no check against the DNA. Germline values: CDR1 SGHDT, CDR2 YYEEEE. Termini included, the CDR3 measures 12 amino acids. CDR3 residues: CASSLGDRGLLR.

This chain connects TRBV7-2 to TRBJ2-5; 7 nucleotides align to TRBD2. Germline assignment: CDR1 SGHTA and CDR2 FQGNSA. The CDR3 covers 15 residues. Unmatched junction bases numbered 8, after V lost 5 bases and J lost 2 bases. In DNA, the CDR3 is TGTGCCAGCAGCCCCTCGGGGGAGGGGCAAGAGACCCAGTACTTC. It specifies CASSPSGEGQETQYF.

This chain joins TRBV7-8 and TRBJ1-4; D is uncertain. CDR3 size: 15 residues. The germline V gene has CDR1 SGHVS and CDR2 FQNEAQ. Trimming took 4 bases from V and 2 from J, leaving 11 bases between them. The CDR3, as DNA: TGTGCCAGCAGCTCCCGCGGGAGGACTAATGAAAAACTGTTTTTT. As protein: CASSSRGRTNEKLFF.

The chain recombines TRBV19 with TRBJ1-1; D gene unclear. This CDR3 has 12 amino acids. Germline assignment: CDR1 LNHDA and CDR2 SQIVND (reference sequence). The V end lost 6 bases, the J end lost 1 base, and 6 bases lay between the germline ends. CDR3 DNA: TGTGCCAGTAGGAGGAGGAACACTGAAGCTTTCTTT. This gives the protein CASRRRNTEAFF.

This chain connects TRBV13 to TRBJ1-2; 7 nucleotides align to TRBD1. CDR1 is PRHDT and CDR2 is FYEKMQ in the germline V gene (reference sequence). V was clipped by 2 bases and J by 6 bases; unmatched bases: 3. The CDR3 sequence is 13 residues long. The CDR3 DNA sequence: TGTGCCAGCAGCTTAAGAACAGGGGATGGCTACACCTTC. The encoded protein is CASSLRTGDGYTF.

The chain has TRBV5-1 and TRBJ2-5; tentatively, D is TRBD2 (5 bases). Trimming shortened V by 3 bases and J by 9 bases, and 12 bases separated the two germline ends. The V gene's germline CDR1 is SGHRS and CDR2 YFSETQ. The CDR3 totals 12 residues. The DNA for the CDR3 is TGCGCCAGCAGCTCGGACTTCGCGGCCCAGTACTTC. Its translation: CASSSDFAAQYF. The full variable domain, its missing parts supplied by reference TRBV5-1 and TRBJ2-5, is KAGVTQTPRYLIKTRGQQVTLSCSPISGHRSVSWYQQTPGQGLQFLFEYFSETQRNKGNFPGRFSGRQFSNSRSEMNVSTLELGDSALYLCASSSDFAAQYFGPGTRLLVL.

This clone was counted a few times. This chain links TRBV6-1 with TRBJ2-3; 11 bases align to TRBD2. After removal of 4 bases from V and 2 bases from J, the junction contained 2 bases not matched to a gene. This CDR3 spans 15 amino acids. Germline CDR1 is MNHNS and CDR2 is SASEGT. Here the CDR3 reads CASSGLAGTTDTQYF. Written as DNA, the CDR3 is TGTGCCAGCAGTGGACTAGCGGGGACCACAGATACGCAGTATTTT.